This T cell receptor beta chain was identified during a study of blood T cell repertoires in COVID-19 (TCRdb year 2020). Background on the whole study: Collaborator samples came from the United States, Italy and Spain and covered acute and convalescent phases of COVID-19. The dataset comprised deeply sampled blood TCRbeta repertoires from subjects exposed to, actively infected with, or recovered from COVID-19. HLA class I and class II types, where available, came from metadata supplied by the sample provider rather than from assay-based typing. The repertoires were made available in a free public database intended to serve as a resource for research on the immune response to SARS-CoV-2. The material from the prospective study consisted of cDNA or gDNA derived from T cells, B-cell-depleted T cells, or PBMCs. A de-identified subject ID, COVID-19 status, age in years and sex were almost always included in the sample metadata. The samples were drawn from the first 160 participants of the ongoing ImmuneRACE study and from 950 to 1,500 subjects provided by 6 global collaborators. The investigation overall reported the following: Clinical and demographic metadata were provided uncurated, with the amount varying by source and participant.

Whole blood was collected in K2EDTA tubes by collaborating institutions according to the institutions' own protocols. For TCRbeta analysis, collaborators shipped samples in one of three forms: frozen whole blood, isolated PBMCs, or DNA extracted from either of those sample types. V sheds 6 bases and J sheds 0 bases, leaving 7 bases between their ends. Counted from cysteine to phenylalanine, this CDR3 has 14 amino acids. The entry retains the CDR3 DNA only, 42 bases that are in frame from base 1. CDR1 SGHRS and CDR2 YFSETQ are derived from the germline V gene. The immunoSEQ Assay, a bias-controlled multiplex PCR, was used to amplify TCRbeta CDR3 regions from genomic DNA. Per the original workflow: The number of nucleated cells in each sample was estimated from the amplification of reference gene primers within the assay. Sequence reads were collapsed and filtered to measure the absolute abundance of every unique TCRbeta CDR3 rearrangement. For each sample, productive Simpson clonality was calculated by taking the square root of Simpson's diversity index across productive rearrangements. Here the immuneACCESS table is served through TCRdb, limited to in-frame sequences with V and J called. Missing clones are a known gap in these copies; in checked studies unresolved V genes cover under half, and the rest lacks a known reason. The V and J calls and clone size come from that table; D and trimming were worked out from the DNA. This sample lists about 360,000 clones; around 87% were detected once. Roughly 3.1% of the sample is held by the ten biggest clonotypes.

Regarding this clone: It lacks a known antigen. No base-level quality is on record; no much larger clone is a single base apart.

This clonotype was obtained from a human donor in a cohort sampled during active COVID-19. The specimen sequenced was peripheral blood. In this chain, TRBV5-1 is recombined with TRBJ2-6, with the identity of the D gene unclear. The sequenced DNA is TGCGCCAGCAAAGTTAGCTCTGGGGCCAACGTCCTGACTTTC. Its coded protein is CASKVSSGANVLTF.